A single T cell receptor (beta chain) is shown here with its context. The antigen is not known. This table comes from immunoSEQ multiplex PCR, and its TCRdb copy is limited to in-frame clones, with some not included. Among roughly 74,000 clones listed, roughly 85% were seen once. V was shortened by 4 bases and J by 6 bases, with 12 bases between the two germline ends. Germline CDR1 SGHRS, CDR2 YFSETQ. The CDR3 covers 13 residues. Documented time point: week 23, last vaccination. One vaccine dose held 300 ug of mutant IDH1 20-mer peptide and came with topical imiquimod. This sample is part of a study of a mutant IDH1 vaccine in newly diagnosed glioma. Whole-study context: The study gave patients eight vaccinations in weeks 1, 3, 5, 7, 11, 15, 19, 23. Treated patients had a mean age of about 37 years and a sex split that was around 62% male and around 38% female.

Study-wide findings and caveats: A vaccine-induced immune response developed in around 94% of the patients.

The V and J genes are TRBV5-1 and TRBJ2-3; TRBD2 might be the D (5 bases). This receptor was obtained from a man aged 25-40 years with glioma. Some clones in this sample may be carry-over from other donors' samples. Sequences were derived from PBMCs, sampled from a glioma patient whose treatment included an IDH1 peptide vaccine. As DNA, the CDR3 is TGCGCCAGCAGCCGGGAAGTCGTGGATACGCAGTATTTT. Its protein is CASSREVVDTQYF.